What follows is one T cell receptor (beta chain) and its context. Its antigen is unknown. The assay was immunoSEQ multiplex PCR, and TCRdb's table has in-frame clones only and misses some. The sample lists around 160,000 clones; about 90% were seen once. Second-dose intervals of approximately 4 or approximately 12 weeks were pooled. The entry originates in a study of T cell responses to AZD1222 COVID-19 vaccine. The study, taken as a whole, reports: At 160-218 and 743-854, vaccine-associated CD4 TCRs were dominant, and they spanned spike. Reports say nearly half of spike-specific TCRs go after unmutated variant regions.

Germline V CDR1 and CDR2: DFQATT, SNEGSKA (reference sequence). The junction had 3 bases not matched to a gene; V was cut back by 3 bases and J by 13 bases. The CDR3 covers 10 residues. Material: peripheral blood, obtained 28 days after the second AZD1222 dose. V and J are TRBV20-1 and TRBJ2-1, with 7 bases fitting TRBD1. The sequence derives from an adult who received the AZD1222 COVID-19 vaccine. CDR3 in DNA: TGCAGTGCTAGGGGGACAGAACAGTTCTTC. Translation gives CSARGTEQFF.